This entry lists 31 T cell receptor beta chains sequenced from one sample in a study of blood T cell repertoires in COVID-19. Method: immunoSEQ multiplex PCR; TCRdb's copy keeps in-frame clones and lacks some. The sample records 130,000 to 150,000 clones, 88% being singletons. The sample consisted of peripheral blood. The receptors here all came from a man aged 65-85 years with acute or convalescent COVID-19.

The gene calls are TRBV5-1 and TRBJ2-7, with TRBD1 matching 9 bases. CDR3 length equals 15 residues. V gave up 4 bases and J gave up 7 bases; unmatched junction bases: 12. Per the germline V gene, CDR1 is SGHRS and CDR2 is YFSETQ. Here the CDR3 DNA reads TGCGCCAGCAGCCTGACCGGGACAGGGATAGTTGAGCAGTACTTC. Its protein product is CASSLTGTGIVEQYF.

This chain connects TRBV28 to TRBJ2-3; 7 bases fit TRBD1. This CDR3 spans 13 amino acids. V dropped 8 bases and J dropped 2; count of bases not matched to a gene: 4. CDR1 and CDR2 (germline): MDHEN, SYDVKM. Here the CDR3 DNA reads TGTGCCAGCGGGACAGTAGCCACAGATACGCAGTATTTT. This codes for CASGTVATDTQYF.

This clone was picked up a small number of times. The chain has TRBV7-9 and TRBJ1-5, with 7 bases aligning to TRBD1. The ends lost 6 bases at V and 1 base at J; junction bases unmatched: 3. CDR3 size: 14 residues. CDR1 SEHNR and CDR2 FQNEAQ come from the germline V gene (reference sequence). Here the CDR3 reads CASSIQGSNQPQHF. DNA of the CDR3: TGTGCCAGCAGTATACAGGGGAGCAATCAGCCCCAGCATTTT.

Comments on this clone: At the DNA level, this CDR3 is encoded by other sequences in the same sample as well. The chain joins TRBV5-1 to TRBJ2-5, with D uncertain. Trimming pared 0 bases from V and 5 bases from J, leaving 8 bases between. The V gene's germline CDR1 is SGHRS and CDR2 YFSETQ. The CDR3 spans 13 residues. The CDR3 loop is CASSLGGGETQYF. In nucleotides, the CDR3 is TGCGCCAGCAGCTTGGGAGGTGGGGAGACCCAGTACTTC.

The genes are TRBV19 and TRBJ2-7, with 9 bases fitting TRBD1. The V and J ends lost 5 bases and 0 bases, in that order; junction bases with no gene match: 8. The CDR3 contains 16 residues. Germline V gene lookup returns CDR1 LNHDA and CDR2 SQIVND (reference sequence). The CDR3 DNA follows: TGTGCCAGTAGTCCGATACAGGGGGCGTACTCCTACGAGCAGTACTTC. Its translation: CASSPIQGAYSYEQYF.

This clone came up once. The chain is built from TRBV29-1 and TRBJ2-3; 9 nucleotides align to TRBD1. V was clipped by 7 bases and J by 4 bases; unmatched bases: 6. Looked up from germline, CDR1 is SQVTM and CDR2 is ANQGSEA. The CDR3 contains 13 residues. In nucleotides, the CDR3 is TGCAGCGGGGGACAGGGTTCCGCAGATACGCAGTATTTT. Encoded protein: CSGGQGSADTQYF.

The chain carries TRBV25-1 and TRBJ2-3; 7 bases are shared with TRBD2. The CDR3 runs 14 residues. Looked up from germline, CDR1 is MGHDK and CDR2 is SYGVNS. The J segment lost 0 bases and the V segment lost 8 bases, leaving 5 bases of the junction unmatched. CDR3 DNA sequence: TGTGCCAGCCAGGGACTACGTAGCACAGATACGCAGTATTTT. It specifies CASQGLRSTDTQYF. Combining the CDR3 with reference TRBV25-1 and TRBJ2-3 gives the whole variable domain EADIYQTPRYLVIGTGKKITLECSQTMGHDKMYWYQQDPGMELHLIHYSYGVNSTEKGDLSSESTVSRIRTEHFPLTLESARPSHTSQYLCASQGLRSTDTQYFGPGTRLTVL.

The chain employs TRBV27 and TRBJ2-2, with TRBD2 matching over 12 bases. The CDR3 spans 17 residues. Germline V gene data show CDR1 as MNHEY and CDR2 as SMNVEV (reference sequence). Trimming cost V 6 bases and J 3 bases; bases outside gene matches: 8. The CDR3 region is CASSPTLAGGYTGELFF. CDR3 nucleotide sequence: TGTGCCAGCAGCCCGACACTAGCGGGAGGTTACACCGGGGAGCTGTTTTTT.

This clone has just one count. The chain employs TRBV5-8 and TRBJ2-1, with a possible D match to TRBD2 (7 bases). Per the germline V gene, CDR1 is SGHTS and CDR2 is YDEGEE. Trimming removed 3 bases at V and 9 bases at J, with 16 bases between. CDR3 size: 14 residues. The CDR3 sequence is CASSSGQPGGEQFF. For the CDR3, the DNA is TGTGCCAGCAGCTCCGGACAGCCGGGGGGTGAGCAGTTCTTC.

V is TRBV5-4 and J is TRBJ1-1; TRBD1 aligns across 9 bases. Per the germline V gene, CDR1 is SGHNT and CDR2 is YYREEE (reference sequence). With V trimmed by 3 bases and J by 1 base, 4 bases remained unmatched. The CDR3 covers 15 residues. The CDR3 DNA follows: TGTGCCAGCAGCTGGGGACAGGGAGGGAACACTGAAGCTTTCTTT. This codes for CASSWGQGGNTEAFF.

The genes are TRBV3-1 (or the pseudogene TRBV3-2) and TRBJ2-1; maybe TRBD2 (5 bases). CDR1 is LGHDT, CDR2 YNNKEL, per germline (reference sequence). Trimming removed 2 bases at V and 0 bases at J, with 17 bases between. The CDR3 covers 18 residues. The CDR3 loop is CASSQNIRRGFSYNEQFF. CDR3 coding DNA: TGTGCCAGCAGCCAAAATATCCGTCGGGGATTCTCCTACAATGAGCAGTTCTTC.

This chain uses TRBV5-1 with TRBJ2-7; 7 bases align to TRBD2. V was clipped by 4 bases and J by 1 base; unmatched bases: 8. The CDR3 is made up of 15 amino acids. Per germline, CDR1 SGHRS and CDR2 YFSETQ. CDR3 nucleotides: TGCGCCAGCAGCCCCGGCAGCGGGATTTCCTACGAGCAGTACTTC. Amino acids: CASSPGSGISYEQYF.

CDR3 region: CASSESDTQYF. In DNA, the CDR3 is TGTGCCAGCAGTGAGTCGGATACGCAGTATTTT. V gene TRBV2 combines with J gene TRBJ2-3, with D hard to call. This CDR3 comprises 11 residues. V was trimmed by 3 bases and J by 6 bases, leaving 4 bases between them. Germline CDR1 is SNHLY and CDR2 is FYNNEI.

The chain is built from TRBV6-7 and TRBJ1-1; the D gene is possibly TRBD1 (5 bases). TRBV6-7 is sorted into the ORF group, with uncertain function. The CDR3 length is 14 residues. Trimming pared 6 bases from V and 7 bases from J, leaving 18 bases between. The CDR3, as DNA: TGTGCCAGCAGCTGGGGATCAGGGTCGAATGAAGCTTTCTTT. Protein sequence: CASSWGSGSNEAFF.

The chain is built from TRBV7-2 and TRBJ2-5; the match to TRBD2 covers 9 bases. With 5 bases clipped from V and 0 bases from J, the junction kept 4 bases outside the gene matches. CDR1 is SGHTA, CDR2 FQGNSA, per germline. The length of the CDR3 is 15 residues. CDR3 sequence: CASSTSGLYQETQYF. DNA for the CDR3: TGTGCCAGCAGCACTAGCGGGTTGTACCAAGAGACCCAGTACTTC.

This chain uses TRBV7-3 with TRBJ1-1; D gene uncertain. Trimming left V 5 bases short and J 1 base short, with 8 bases between. CDR3 length: 13 amino acids. Germline CDR1 is SGHTA and CDR2 is FQGTGA. This CDR3 reads CASSRYKNTEAFF. CDR3 DNA sequence: TGTGCCAGCAGCCGTTATAAGAACACTGAAGCTTTCTTT.

The chain combines TRBV19 with TRBJ1-5; D is undetermined. This CDR3 is 13 amino acids long. The germline V gene encodes CDR1 LNHDA and CDR2 SQIVND (reference sequence). V was pared by 7 bases and J by 0 bases, with 7 bases between. The CDR3 reads CASNSYSNQPQHF. The CDR3 DNA reads as TGTGCCAGTAACTCTTATAGCAATCAGCCCCAGCATTTT.

The chain has TRBV6-5 and TRBJ1-4; no clear D gene. This CDR3 has 14 amino acids. The V gene's germline CDR1 is MNHEY and CDR2 SVGAGI. Trimming took off 4 bases at V and 8 bases at J, with 14 bases between the two ends. This CDR3 is CASSSTYTGEKLFF. The DNA of the CDR3 is TGTGCCAGCAGTTCTACATACACGGGGGAAAAACTGTTTTTT.

The chain is built from TRBV3-1 (or the pseudogene TRBV3-2) and TRBJ1-2, with D perhaps TRBD1 (6 bases). Trimming cost V 0 bases and J 4 bases, with 18 bases left between them. CDR1 and CDR2 from the germline V gene are LGHDT and YNNKEL (reference sequence). CDR3 size: 17 residues. The CDR3 bases are TGTGCCAGCAGCCAAGATCTTGGGCAGGGGATCCCCTATGGCTACACCTTC. Encoded protein: CASSQDLGQGIPYGYTF.

The rearrangement joins TRBV15 to TRBJ2-7, with TRBD1 matching over 11 bases. This CDR3 comprises 17 residues. In germline, CDR1 is LNHNV, CDR2 YYDKDF (reference sequence). Germline trimming cut 2 bases from V and 6 bases from J; bases unmatched to any gene: 12. CDR3 nucleotides: TGTGCCACCAGCAGACTTCCGTGGAGGACAGGGGGCCTCGAGCAGTACTTC. Its translation is CATSRLPWRTGGLEQYF. Complete variable domain (other parts from reference TRBV15 and TRBJ2-7): DAMVIQNPRYQVTQFGKPVTLSCSQTLNHNVMYWYQQKSSQAPKLLFHYYDKDFNNEADTPDNFQSRRPNTSFCFLDIRSPGLGDTAMYLCATSRLPWRTGGLEQYFGPGTRLTVT.

CDR3 DNA sequence: TGTGCCATCAGTGACCTGGGGACAGAAAATTCACCCCTCCACTTT. It encodes CAISDLGTENSPLHF. This chain links TRBV10-3 with TRBJ1-6, with 7 positions matching TRBD1. Germline lookup yields CDR1 ENHRY and CDR2 SYGVKD. The CDR3 runs 15 residues. The J segment lost 7 bases and the V segment lost 3 bases, leaving 6 bases of the junction unmatched.

The rearrangement links TRBV7-9 to TRBJ2-3; 9 bases align to TRBD2. The germline V gene encodes CDR1 SEHNR and CDR2 FQNEAQ (reference sequence). The ends lost 5 bases at V and 11 bases at J; junction bases unmatched: 17. The CDR3 has 16 amino acids. CDR3 DNA sequence: TGTGCCAGCAGCCCCATAGTAGCGGGAGTCGCAATAAAGCAGTATTTT. Translated, it gives CASSPIVAGVAIKQYF.

The chain uses TRBV7-3 and TRBJ2-1, with 8 bases identical to TRBD2. With V trimmed by 5 bases and J by 0 bases, 9 bases remained unmatched. CDR1 SGHTA and CDR2 FQGTGA come from the germline V gene. CDR3 length equals 17 residues. CDR3 DNA sequence: TGTGCCAGCAGCAAAAGCGGGAGAAGCGGCTCCTACAATGAGCAGTTCTTC. It specifies CASSKSGRSGSYNEQFF.

The chain uses TRBV16 and TRBJ1-4, with D unresolved. Germline CDR1 and CDR2: KGHSY and FQNENV. Trimming took 7 bases from V and 0 from J, leaving 9 bases between them. CDR3 length: 14 residues. The CDR3 protein is CASTERATNEKLFF. In DNA, the CDR3 is TGTGCCAGCACCGAGAGAGCAACTAATGAAAAACTGTTTTTT. Complete variable domain (other parts from reference TRBV16 and TRBJ1-4): GEEVAQTPKHLVRGEGQKAKLYCAPIKGHSYVFWYQQVLKNEFKFLISFQNENVFDETGMPKERFSAKCLPNSPCSLEIQATKLEDSAVYFCASTERATNEKLFFGSGTQLSVL.

This sequence joins TRBV15 and TRBJ1-5; D uncertain. V lost 4 bases to trimming and J lost 2 bases, with 15 bases between them. CDR1 and CDR2 (germline): LNHNV, YYDKDF (reference sequence). This CDR3 is 16 amino acids long. The CDR3 reads CATSTVQRAGNQPQHF. In DNA, the CDR3 is TGTGCCACCAGCACCGTCCAGAGGGCCGGCAATCAGCCCCAGCATTTT.

The chain recombines TRBV7-6 with TRBJ2-5; perhaps TRBD1 as D (5 bases). V was shortened by 1 base and J by 4 bases, with 13 bases between the two germline ends. The CDR3 consists of 15 residues. CDR1 SGHVS and CDR2 FNYEAQ come from the germline V gene. The CDR3 loop reads CASSLGPAGIETQYF. CDR3 in DNA: TGTGCCAGCAGCTTAGGACCAGCAGGGATAGAGACCCAGTACTTC.

The chain has TRBV5-1 and TRBJ2-7, with TRBD1 matching over 7 bases. This CDR3 is built from 17 residues. Per the germline V gene, CDR1 is SGHRS and CDR2 is YFSETQ. The trim removed 4 bases at V and 3 bases at J, leaving 16 bases unmatched. Here the CDR3 DNA reads TGCGCCAGCAGCCCTACGCTCTCAGGGGGTCAATTCTACGAGCAGTACTTC. Translated, it gives CASSPTLSGGQFYEQYF. The variable domain in full, completed from reference TRBV5-1 and TRBJ2-7, reads KAGVTQTPRYLIKTRGQQVTLSCSPISGHRSVSWYQQTPGQGLQFLFEYFSETQRNKGNFPGRFSGRQFSNSRSEMNVSTLELGDSALYLCASSPTLSGGQFYEQYFGPGTRLTVT.

V and J are TRBV6-5 and TRBJ2-7; maybe TRBD1 (5 bases). The CDR3 spans 16 residues. V gave up 0 bases and J gave up 0 bases, with 12 bases separating them. Per germline, CDR1 MNHEY and CDR2 SVGAGI. The CDR3, as DNA: TGTGCCAGCAGTTACTCGGCTGGGGCAAGCTCCTACGAGCAGTACTTC. Its protein is CASSYSAGASSYEQYF.

V gene TRBV19 combines with J gene TRBJ2-1; D is ambiguous. The CDR3 totals 15 residues. Trimming stripped 3 bases from V and 5 bases from J, with 14 bases between. CDR1 and CDR2 (germline): LNHDA, SQIVND (reference sequence). The CDR3 loop reads CASSMRPTSNNEQFF. The CDR3 bases are TGTGCCAGTAGTATGAGGCCCACATCCAACAATGAGCAGTTCTTC.

The V and J genes are TRBV7-2 and TRBJ2-1, with 9 bases aligning to TRBD2. The J segment lost 7 bases and the V segment lost 2 bases, leaving 6 bases of the junction unmatched. There are 15 residues in the CDR3. CDR1 and CDR2 from the germline V gene are SGHTA and FQGNSA. CDR3 in amino acids: CASSLSSGGWNEQFF. In DNA, the CDR3 is TGTGCCAGCAGCTTATCCAGCGGGGGGTGGAATGAGCAGTTCTTC.

This clone occurred once. This chain connects TRBV6-5 to TRBJ2-2, with 11 nucleotides matching TRBD2. J gave up 6 bases and V 4 bases, and 7 bases lay outside the gene matches. Germline assignment: CDR1 MNHEY and CDR2 SVGAGI. The length of the CDR3 is 16 residues. The CDR3 DNA sequence: TGTGCCAGCAGTTCTGGTTCTAGCGGGGGGCCCGGGGAGCTGTTTTTT. The encoded protein is CASSSGSSGGPGELFF.